The 8 T cell receptor beta chains reported below all come from one sample, sequenced in a study of shared clonotypes between healthy human individuals. Assay: immunoSEQ multiplex PCR; the TCRdb copy retains only in-frame clones and omits some. The table shows about 1.1 million clones, with about four fifths occurring only once. The source material was memory CD4+ T cells from PBMCs. Subset described: CD45RA-negative fraction. The origin of the receptors is a man aged 18-30 years in good health. Some clones in this sample may be carry-over from other donors' samples.

Worth noting for this clone: A much larger clonotype is one base distant, so this may be a read error. The V call is TRBV4-1, the J call TRBJ2-2, with TRBD2 identical over 8 bases. The CDR3 consists of 11 residues. Germline V gene lookup returns CDR1 MGHRA and CDR2 YSYEKL. As DNA, the CDR3 is TGCGCCAGCGGGAGGAGCGGGGGGCTGTTTTTT. It is translated as CASGRSGGLFF.

This sequence joins TRBV4-2 and TRBJ2-7; 9 nucleotides agree with TRBD2. V lost 1 base, J lost 0 bases, and 7 bases stayed unmatched. Germline CDR1 LGHNA, CDR2 YNFKEQ. The CDR3 runs to 17 residues. The CDR3 sequence is CASSQAVAGVPSYEQYF. The CDR3, as DNA: TGTGCCAGCAGCCAAGCGGTAGCGGGAGTCCCCTCCTACGAGCAGTACTTC.

This chain joins TRBV1 and TRBJ1-1. TRBV1 is a pseudogene segment. This CDR3 comprises 17 residues. The CDR3 loop is CTSSQDEGGPGKTEAFF. In DNA form, the CDR3 reads TGCACCAGCAGCCAAGATGAGGGGGGGCCGGGTAAGACTGAAGCTTTCTTT.

J is TRBJ2-2 and V is TRBV27, with D tentatively TRBD2 (6 bases). Deletions cut 6 bases from V and 4 bases from J, with 15 bases between. The germline V gene has CDR1 MNHEY and CDR2 SMNVEV (reference sequence). The CDR3 sequence is 15 residues long. CDR3 sequence reads: CASRQLALGTGELFF. The CDR3 coding sequence is TGTGCCAGCAGACAACTAGCTTTGGGCACCGGGGAGCTGTTTTTT.

The rearrangement links TRBV25-1 to TRBJ2-5; either TRBD1 or TRBD2 may fit D (5 bases each). The germline gives CDR1 MGHDK, CDR2 SYGVNS. Trimming took 3 bases from V and 0 from J, leaving 14 bases between them. The CDR3 totals 16 residues. CDR3 protein: CASSDSWGTYQETQYF. The CDR3 DNA is TGTGCCAGCAGTGATAGCTGGGGGACCTACCAAGAGACCCAGTACTTC.

As to this clone: A much more abundant neighbour one base away suggests this may be a read error. This rearrangement joins TRBV6-5 to TRBJ2-2, with 8 positions matching TRBD2. Germline assignment: CDR1 MNHEY and CDR2 SVGAGI. CDR3 size: 14 residues. With V trimmed by 10 bases and J by 6 bases, 10 bases remained unmatched. The CDR3 DNA sequence: TGTGCCACCCGACTAGCGAGAGCATCCGGGGAGCTGTTTTTT. It specifies CATRLARASGELFF.

CDR3: CASSQRGLEAKNIQYF. The CDR3 region has the DNA TGTGCCAGCAGCCAAAGGGGGCTTGAGGCCAAAAACATTCAGTACTTC. The V call is TRBV4-2, the J call TRBJ2-4; 7 nucleotides align to TRBD1. Looked up from germline, CDR1 is LGHNA and CDR2 is YNFKEQ. Trimming at V came to 2 bases and at J to 1 base, leaving 5 bases not matched to a gene. The CDR3 runs to 16 residues.

CDR3 sequence reads: CAWSVGWQETQYF. The CDR3 coding sequence is TGTGCCTGGAGTGTAGGGTGGCAAGAGACCCAGTACTTC. V is TRBV30 and J is TRBJ2-5, with D hard to call. Per germline, CDR1 GTSNPN and CDR2 SVGIG (reference sequence). This CDR3 is 13 amino acids long. The germline V and J ends were trimmed by 0 bases and 2 bases, with 7 bases remaining between them.